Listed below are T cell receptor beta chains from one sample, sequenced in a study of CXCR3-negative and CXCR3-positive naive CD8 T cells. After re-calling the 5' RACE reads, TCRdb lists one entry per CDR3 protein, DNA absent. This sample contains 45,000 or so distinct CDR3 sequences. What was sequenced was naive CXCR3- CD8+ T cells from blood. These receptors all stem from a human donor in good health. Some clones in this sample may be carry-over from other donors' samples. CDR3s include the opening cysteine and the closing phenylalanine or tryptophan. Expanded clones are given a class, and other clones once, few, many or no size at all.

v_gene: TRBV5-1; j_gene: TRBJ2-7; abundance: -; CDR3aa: CASSHLGTSGSSGPYEQYF
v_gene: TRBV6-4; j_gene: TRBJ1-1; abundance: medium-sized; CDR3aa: CASSHSHTEAFF
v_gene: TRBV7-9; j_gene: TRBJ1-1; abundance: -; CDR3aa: CASSFLLGKNTEAFF
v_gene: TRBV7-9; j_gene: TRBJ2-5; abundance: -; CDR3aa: CASSPSVGLALRDGTQYF
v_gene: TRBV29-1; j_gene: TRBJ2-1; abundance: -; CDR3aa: CSVESGLADNEQFF
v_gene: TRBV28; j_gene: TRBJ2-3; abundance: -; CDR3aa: CASSLLPGSTDTQYF
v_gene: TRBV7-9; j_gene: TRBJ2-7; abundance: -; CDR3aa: CASSSVTGGSAYEQYF
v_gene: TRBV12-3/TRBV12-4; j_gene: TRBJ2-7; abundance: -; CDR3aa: CASSSGTGITSSYEQYF
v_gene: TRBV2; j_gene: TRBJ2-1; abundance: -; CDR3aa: CASTDWVGTSSEQFF
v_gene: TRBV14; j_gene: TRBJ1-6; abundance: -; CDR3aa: CASSPLQGPYSPLHF
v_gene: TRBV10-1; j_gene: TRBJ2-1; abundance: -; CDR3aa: CASSDTDSYDEQFF
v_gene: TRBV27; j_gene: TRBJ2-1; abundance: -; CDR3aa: CASSLSGFEQFF
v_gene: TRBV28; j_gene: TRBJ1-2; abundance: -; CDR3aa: CASRPAGRGLDGYTF
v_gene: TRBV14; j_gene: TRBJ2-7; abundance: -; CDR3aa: CASSQDKSSYEQYF
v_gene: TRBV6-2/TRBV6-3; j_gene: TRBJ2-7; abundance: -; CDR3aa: CASNILGLAETYEQYF
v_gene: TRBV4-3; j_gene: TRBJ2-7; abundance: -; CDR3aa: CASSQDRQSSYEQYF
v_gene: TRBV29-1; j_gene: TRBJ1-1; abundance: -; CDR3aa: CSVEDLGTGPFF
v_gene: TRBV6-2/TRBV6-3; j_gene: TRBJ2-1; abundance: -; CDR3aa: CASSLERENAYNEQFF
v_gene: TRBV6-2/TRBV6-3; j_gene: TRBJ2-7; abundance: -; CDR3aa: CASSFYIQEGYEQYF
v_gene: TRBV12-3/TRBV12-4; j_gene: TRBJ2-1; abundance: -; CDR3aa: CASSTGTSGFNEQFF
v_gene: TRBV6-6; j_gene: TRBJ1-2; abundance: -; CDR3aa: CASSSTALDGYTF
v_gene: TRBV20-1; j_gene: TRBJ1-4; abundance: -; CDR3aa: CSARVDSAGLTEKLFF
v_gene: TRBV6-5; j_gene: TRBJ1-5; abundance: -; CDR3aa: CASRRGASNQPQHF
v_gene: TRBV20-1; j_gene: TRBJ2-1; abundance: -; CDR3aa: CSAREAGVIWEQFF
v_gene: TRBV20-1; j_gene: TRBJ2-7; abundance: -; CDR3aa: CSARDLLAGTYEQYF
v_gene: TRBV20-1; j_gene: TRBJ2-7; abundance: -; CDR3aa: CSASLGRGGTNEQYF
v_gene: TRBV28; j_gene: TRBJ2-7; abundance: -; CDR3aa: CASSLDYPLAGGSYEQYF
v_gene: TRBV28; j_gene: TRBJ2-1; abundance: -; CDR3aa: CASSLDGDNEQFF
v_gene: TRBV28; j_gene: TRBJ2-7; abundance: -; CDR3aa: CASSFSRDRGTYERYF
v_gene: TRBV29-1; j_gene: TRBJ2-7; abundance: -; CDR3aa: CSVGQGAGEQYF
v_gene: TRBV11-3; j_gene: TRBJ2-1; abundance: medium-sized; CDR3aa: CASSSDQGHEQFF
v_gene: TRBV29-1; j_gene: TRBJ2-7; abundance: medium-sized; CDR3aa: CSVIGGTGEGAYEQYF
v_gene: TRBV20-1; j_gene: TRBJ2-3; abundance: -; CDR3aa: CSARVLRSSIDTQYF
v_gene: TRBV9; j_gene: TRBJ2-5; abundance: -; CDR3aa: CASSVEAGERQETQYF
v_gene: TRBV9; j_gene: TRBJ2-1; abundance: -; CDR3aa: CASSLNREGDDEQFF
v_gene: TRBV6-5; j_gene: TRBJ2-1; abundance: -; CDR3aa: CASSPDPQVYNEQFF
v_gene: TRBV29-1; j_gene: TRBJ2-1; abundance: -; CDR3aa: CSVDSWTASNEQFF
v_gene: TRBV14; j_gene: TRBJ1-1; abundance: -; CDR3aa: CASSPSNTEAFF
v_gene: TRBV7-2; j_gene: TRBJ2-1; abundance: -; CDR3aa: CASRPPGTSYNEQFF
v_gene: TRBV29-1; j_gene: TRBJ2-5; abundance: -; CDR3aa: CSVRQGLETQYF